The rows below give T cell receptor beta chains drawn from one sample of a study of CD8 T cells in ankylosing spondylitis. TCRdb passed the 5' RACE reads through MiXCR, listing each CDR3 protein once. The table includes 700,000 to 1,000,000 distinct CDR3 sequences, 10% to 15% detected once. Sequences were obtained from blood, either unsorted or a sorted T cell fraction (not recorded which). The source is a male donor with ankylosing spondylitis. Each CDR3 is given with its conserved first and last residue. Fields, in order: D gene, clone size, J gene, V gene, CDR3 DNA, CDR3 protein. D genes are given only for firm matches. Size values are once, few and many counts, or a class for expanded clones, and some rows have none.

d_call: -; clone_size: few; j_call: TRBJ2-1; v_call: TRBV28; cdr3_nt: TGTGCCACCCGGGAGTTTGTATACAATGAGCAGTTCTTC; cdr3_aa: CATREFVYNEQFF
d_call: -; clone_size: -; j_call: TRBJ2-5; v_call: TRBV15; cdr3_nt: TGTGCCACCAGCAATGCTCCTTCGGAGACCCAGTACTTC; cdr3_aa: CATSNAPSETQYF
d_call: -; clone_size: few; j_call: TRBJ1-4; v_call: TRBV12-3/TRBV12-4; cdr3_nt: TGTGCCAGCCGCGTGGTTGGGGGTGAAAAACTGTTTTTT; cdr3_aa: CASRVVGGEKLFF
d_call: TRBD2; clone_size: few; j_call: TRBJ2-1; v_call: TRBV7-2; cdr3_nt: TGTGCCAGCAGGGGGACTAGCGGGACATATGAGCAGTTCTTC; cdr3_aa: CASRGTSGTYEQFF
d_call: -; clone_size: -; j_call: TRBJ1-5; v_call: TRBV19; cdr3_nt: TGTGCCAGTAGTGCCTCGGTAGGGCGGAACCAGCCCCAGCATTTT; cdr3_aa: CASSASVGRNQPQHF
d_call: TRBD1; clone_size: few; j_call: TRBJ2-6; v_call: TRBV20-1; cdr3_nt: TGCAGTGCTGACCGGACAGGGAGCTCTGGGGCCAACGTCCTGACTTTC; cdr3_aa: CSADRTGSSGANVLTF
d_call: -; clone_size: few; j_call: TRBJ2-1; v_call: TRBV24-1; cdr3_nt: TGTGCCACCAGTGGGGGACCATATAGAGGCCTTGATGAGCAGTTCTTC; cdr3_aa: CATSGGPYRGLDEQFF
d_call: TRBD1; clone_size: -; j_call: TRBJ2-7; v_call: TRBV5-1; cdr3_nt: TGCGCCAGCAGCAGGCAGGGACAGGTTGTTTCCTACGAGCAGTACTTC; cdr3_aa: CASSRQGQVVSYEQYF
d_call: TRBD2; clone_size: -; j_call: TRBJ2-7; v_call: TRBV15; cdr3_nt: TGTGCCACCAGCTACGGCGGGGGCTACGAGCAGTACTTC; cdr3_aa: CATSYGGGYEQYF
d_call: TRBD2; clone_size: -; j_call: TRBJ2-7; v_call: TRBV19; cdr3_nt: TGTGCCAGTAAAACTACCGGGACTAGCGGCTCCTACGAGCAGTACTTC; cdr3_aa: CASKTTGTSGSYEQYF
d_call: -; clone_size: many; j_call: TRBJ2-7; v_call: TRBV29-1; cdr3_nt: TGCAGCGTAGCAGCAGCCTACGAGCAGTACTTC; cdr3_aa: CSVAAAYEQYF
d_call: -; clone_size: -; j_call: TRBJ2-4; v_call: TRBV28; cdr3_nt: TGTGCCAGCACCCCCATGGCAGGGGGAGGGGGAAACATTCAGTACTTC; cdr3_aa: CASTPMAGGGGNIQYF
d_call: TRBD1; clone_size: few; j_call: TRBJ2-7; v_call: TRBV6-2/TRBV6-3; cdr3_nt: TGTGCCAGCACCCCGGGACAGGGAGGGTCCGAGCAGTACTTC; cdr3_aa: CASTPGQGGSEQYF
d_call: -; clone_size: many; j_call: TRBJ2-3; v_call: TRBV20-1; cdr3_nt: TGCAGTGCTAGGGGCCCTTCGGGGGAGACGGCAGATACGCAGTATTTT; cdr3_aa: CSARGPSGETADTQYF
d_call: TRBD1; clone_size: few; j_call: TRBJ2-1; v_call: TRBV5-1; cdr3_nt: TGCGCCAGCAGCCCCCTTGGGACAGCAGGAAGTGAGCAGTTCTTC; cdr3_aa: CASSPLGTAGSEQFF
d_call: -; clone_size: -; j_call: TRBJ1-2; v_call: TRBV9; cdr3_nt: TGTGCCAGCAGCGCGTGGAGCAGCGATGGCTACACCTTC; cdr3_aa: CASSAWSSDGYTF
d_call: TRBD2; clone_size: many; j_call: TRBJ2-5; v_call: TRBV29-1; cdr3_nt: TGCAGCGTCGAACTAGCGGGAGGACCAGGGGAGACCCAGTACTTC; cdr3_aa: CSVELAGGPGETQYF
d_call: -; clone_size: -; j_call: TRBJ1-6; v_call: TRBV7-6; cdr3_nt: TGTGCCAGCAGCACGTTACAGAATTCACCCCTCCACTTT; cdr3_aa: CASSTLQNSPLHF
d_call: -; clone_size: -; j_call: TRBJ1-2; v_call: TRBV30; cdr3_nt: TGTGCCTGGAGTAAGACCTGGCAGGATGGCTACACCTTC; cdr3_aa: CAWSKTWQDGYTF
d_call: -; clone_size: -; j_call: TRBJ1-5; v_call: TRBV15; cdr3_nt: TGTGCCACCAGCAGAGATGGGGGTCAGCCCCAGCATTTT; cdr3_aa: CATSRDGGQPQHF
d_call: -; clone_size: -; j_call: TRBJ1-4; v_call: TRBV20-1; cdr3_nt: TGCAGTGCTAGAGATCGGGGGAAAGAAAAACTGTTTTTT; cdr3_aa: CSARDRGKEKLFF
d_call: -; clone_size: -; j_call: TRBJ1-1; v_call: TRBV5-6; cdr3_nt: TGTGCCAGCACCTCCCTCGTCGAGGTTGAAGCTTTCTTT; cdr3_aa: CASTSLVEVEAFF
d_call: -; clone_size: -; j_call: TRBJ2-7; v_call: TRBV20-1; cdr3_nt: TGCAGTGCGAAGCCGGGCGGAGCGGCCTACGAGCAGTACTTC; cdr3_aa: CSAKPGGAAYEQYF
d_call: TRBD2; clone_size: few; j_call: TRBJ2-1; v_call: TRBV5-1; cdr3_nt: TGCGCCAGCAGCGAACCAACCCTAGCGGGGGGGATGAATGAGCAGTTCTTC; cdr3_aa: CASSEPTLAGGMNEQFF
d_call: -; clone_size: few; j_call: TRBJ1-5; v_call: TRBV20-1; cdr3_nt: TGCAGTGCTAGAGATCGGTCGGGAGGCCAGCCCCAGCATTTT; cdr3_aa: CSARDRSGGQPQHF
d_call: -; clone_size: -; j_call: TRBJ2-3; v_call: TRBV12-3/TRBV12-4; cdr3_nt: TGTGCCAGCAGTCTAACGTGGTGGGGCACAGATACGCAGTATTTT; cdr3_aa: CASSLTWWGTDTQYF
d_call: TRBD2; clone_size: few; j_call: TRBJ2-3; v_call: TRBV20-1; cdr3_nt: TGCAATGGGGCTAGCGGGAACTCAGATACGCAGTATTTT; cdr3_aa: CNGASGNSDTQYF